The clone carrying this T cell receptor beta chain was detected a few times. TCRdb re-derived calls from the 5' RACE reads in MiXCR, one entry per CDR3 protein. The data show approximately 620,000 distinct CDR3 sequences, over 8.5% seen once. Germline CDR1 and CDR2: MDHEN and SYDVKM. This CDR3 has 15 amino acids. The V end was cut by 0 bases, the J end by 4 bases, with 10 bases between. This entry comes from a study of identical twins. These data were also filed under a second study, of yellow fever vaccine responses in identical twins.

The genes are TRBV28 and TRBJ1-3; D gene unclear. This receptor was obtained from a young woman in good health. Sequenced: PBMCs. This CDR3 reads CASSLWREVGNTIYF. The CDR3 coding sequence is TGTGCCAGCAGTTTATGGAGGGAGGTCGGAAACACCATATATTTT.